This entry describes one T cell receptor beta chain. CDR1 ENHRY and CDR2 SYGVKD come from the germline V gene. V shed 7 bases, J shed 6 bases, and the junction held 6 bases outside the gene matches. The CDR3 runs 14 residues. The sample belongs to a study of identical twins. TCRdb processed the 5' RACE reads anew with MiXCR; each CDR3 protein has one entry. The sample has 400,000 to 550,000 distinct CDR3 sequences, 20% to 25% seen once. These sequences were also reported in another study, on T cells expressing NK-cell markers.

This chain links TRBV10-3 with TRBJ2-2; 9 bases map to TRBD2. This TCR was recovered from a woman in her late teens or twenties in good health. Sequenced sample: CD4+ T cells sorted from blood. The CDR3, as DNA: TGTGCCATCAAGAACGGCGGGGGGGCCGGGGAGCTGTTTTTT. It specifies CAIKNGGGAGELFF.